This T cell receptor beta chain was recovered during a study of blood T cell repertoires in COVID-19. Looking at the study overall: COVID-19 samples collected from the United States, Italy and Spain covered acute and convalescent phases.

The data were produced by immunoSEQ multiplex PCR, yet TCRdb's version contains in-frame clones alone and is incomplete. The sample lists 70,000 to 90,000 clones; roughly 80% were seen once. The source material was peripheral blood. This TCR derives from a human donor in a cohort sampled during active COVID-19.

The CDR3 DNA reads as TGCGCCAGCAGCCACCTAGCGGGAGATACGCAGTATTTT. It is translated as CASSHLAGDTQYF. The chain joins TRBV4-1 to TRBJ2-3, with 8 bases aligning to TRBD2. Trimming took 3 bases from V and 5 from J; bases not matched to a gene: 1. Looked up from germline, CDR1 is MGHRA and CDR2 is YSYEKL. This CDR3 has 13 amino acids.